This entry lists 16 T cell receptor beta chains sequenced from one sample in a study of T cell responses to AZD1222 COVID-19 vaccine (dated by TCRdb to the early 2020s). In the paper's terms, the time point label means: about 28 days (+/-7) after the second vaccine dose. The library was prepared using the immunoSEQ multiplex PCR assay. Entries here come from immuneACCESS through TCRdb and include only in-frame sequences with V and J called. Some clones fail to appear in such tables; in the studies checked, an unresolved V gene covers under half of the shortfall, and the cause of the remainder is unknown. This sample holds more than 150,000 clones; about nine tenths were observed only once. About 1.9% of the sample rests with the top ten. The sample was peripheral blood, taken 28 days after the second AZD1222 dose. The receptor set was obtained from an adult who received the AZD1222 COVID-19 vaccine.

This rearrangement joins TRBV5-6 to TRBJ2-7; D gene unclear. CDR1 and CDR2 from the germline V gene are SGHDT and YYEEEE. This CDR3 contains 15 residues. Trimming cost V 1 base and J 1 base, with 12 bases left between them. CDR3 protein: CASSLRFGSSYEQYF. DNA of the CDR3: TGTGCCAGCAGCTTGCGGTTCGGCTCTTCCTACGAGCAGTACTTC.

The chain has TRBV2 and TRBJ1-5; D uncertain. Germline assignment: CDR1 SNHLY and CDR2 FYNNEI. The CDR3 spans 15 residues. Trimming removed 6 bases from V and 6 bases from J, with 18 bases in between. Here the CDR3 reads CASSRESGMGQPQHF. For the CDR3, the DNA is TGTGCCAGCAGCCGAGAGTCAGGAATGGGTCAGCCCCAGCATTTT.

The rearrangement joins TRBV11-2 to TRBJ2-5; 10 bases map to TRBD1. Germline-derived CDR1 and CDR2 are SGHAT and FQNNGV. The CDR3 sequence is 18 residues long. V dropped 5 bases and J dropped 0; count of bases not matched to a gene: 12. CDR3 loop: CASSPGGQGTGDQETQYF. The CDR3 region has the DNA TGTGCCAGCAGCCCCGGGGGACAGGGGACTGGTGACCAAGAGACCCAGTACTTC.

The rearrangement joins TRBV18 to TRBJ2-3; D not resolved. Per germline, CDR1 KGHSH and CDR2 LQKENI. V gave up 2 bases and J gave up 5 bases, with 14 bases separating them. This CDR3 comprises 15 residues. This chain's CDR3 is CASSPAGFGVDTQYF. DNA of the CDR3: TGTGCCAGCTCACCAGCCGGCTTTGGGGTAGATACGCAGTATTTT. Supplemented by reference TRBV18 and TRBJ2-3, the full variable domain reads NAGVMQNPRHLVRRRGQEARLRCSPMKGHSHVYWYRQLPEEGLKFMVYLQKENIIDESGMPKERFSAEFPKEGPSILRIQQVVRGDSAAYFCASSPAGFGVDTQYFGPGTRLTVL.

The chain's CDR3 is CASSLAAGFSSVVADTQYF. The CDR3 nucleotides are TGTGCCAGCAGCTTAGCCGCGGGTTTTAGTAGCGTGGTAGCAGATACGCAGTATTTT. This chain uses TRBV7-2 with TRBJ2-3, with D maybe TRBD2 (5 bases). The germline gives CDR1 SGHTA, CDR2 FQGNSA. The CDR3 is 19 amino acids. V shed 0 bases and J shed 4 bases, with 23 bases lying between them. Using reference TRBV7-2 and TRBJ2-3 for the parts outside the CDR3, the full variable domain is GAGVSQSPSNKVTEKGKDVELRCDPISGHTALYWYRQSLGQGLEFLIYFQGNSAPDKSGLPSDRFSAERTGGSVSTLTIQRTQQEDSAVYLCASSLAAGFSSVVADTQYFGPGTRLTVL.

The gene calls are TRBV28 and TRBJ1-1; the match to TRBD1 covers 9 bases. The J segment lost 5 bases and the V segment lost 8 bases, leaving 6 bases of the junction unmatched. In germline, CDR1 is MDHEN, CDR2 SYDVKM. The CDR3 sequence is 13 residues long. The CDR3 bases are TGTGCCAGCTTACAGGGGGCGCCGACTGAAGCTTTCTTT. It is translated as CASLQGAPTEAFF.

The rearrangement links TRBV4-1 to TRBJ1-4, with D perhaps TRBD1 (5 bases). CDR1 is MGHRA, CDR2 YSYEKL, per germline. V was trimmed by 4 bases and J by 0 bases, leaving 15 bases between them. CDR3 length equals 17 residues. The CDR3 DNA reads as TGCGCCAGCAGCCTGGGCCGACAGCTTGCAACTAATGAAAAACTGTTTTTT. This gives the protein CASSLGRQLATNEKLFF.

The V and J genes are TRBV6-2 or TRBV6-3 and TRBJ2-2; D tentatively fits TRBD1 or TRBD2 (5 bases each). There are 16 residues in the CDR3. The ends were cut back, 0 bases at V and 1 base at J, with 9 bases in the middle. Germline values: CDR1 MNHEY, CDR2 SVGEGT. CDR3 bases: TGTGCCAGCAGTTACTCCGGGACGGTGAACACCGGGGAGCTGTTTTTT. This gives the protein CASSYSGTVNTGELFF.

The chain recombines TRBV6-5 with TRBJ1-1; a possible D gene is TRBD1 (5 bases). V was shortened by 0 bases and J by 1 base, with 12 bases between the two germline ends. The germline V gene encodes CDR1 MNHEY and CDR2 SVGAGI. This CDR3 has 16 residues. CDR3 loop: CASSYSGAGQNTEAFF. The CDR3 coding sequence is TGTGCCAGCAGTTACTCCGGGGCCGGACAGAACACTGAAGCTTTCTTT.

The chain is built from TRBV21-1 and TRBJ2-3; the D call TRBD2 from the table was never checked on the DNA. TRBV21-1 is a documented pseudogene. The CDR3 runs 18 residues. The chain's CDR3 is CASSKAETLAGGPPRQYF. Written as DNA, the CDR3 is TGTGCCAGCAGCAAAGCCGAGACTCTAGCGGGGGGCCCCCCCAGGCAGTATTTT.

The gene calls are TRBV2 and TRBJ2-1, with TRBD1 matching over 8 bases. In germline, CDR1 is SNHLY, CDR2 FYNNEI. The V gene end was trimmed by 3 bases and the J gene end by 1 base; junction bases not matched to a gene: 5. The CDR3 runs to 16 residues. Here the CDR3 DNA reads TGTGCCAGCAGTGAGCGGACAGGGCCTTCCTACAATGAGCAGTTCTTC. Amino acids: CASSERTGPSYNEQFF.

CDR3 loop: CASSTGVAGVSYNEQFF. As DNA, the CDR3 is TGTGCCAGCAGCACGGGAGTCGCGGGGGTTTCCTACAATGAGCAGTTCTTC. The chain recombines TRBV5-8 with TRBJ2-1; 7 bases match TRBD2. V lost 4 bases, J lost 1 base, and 11 bases stayed unmatched. CDR3 length: 17 amino acids. Per germline, CDR1 SGHTS and CDR2 YDEGEE.

This clone was counted a few times. The identical CDR3 is also encoded by other nucleotide sequences in the sample. The chain combines TRBV9 with TRBJ1-4, with TRBD1 identical over 11 bases. Germline CDR1 is SGDLS and CDR2 is YYNGEE. This CDR3 region has 14 residues. Unmatched junction bases numbered 2, after V lost 2 bases and J lost 8 bases. CDR3 in DNA: TGTGCCAGCAGCGTGGGGACAGGGGGGGAAAAACTGTTTTTT. Protein product: CASSVGTGGEKLFF.

The gene calls are TRBV7-2 and TRBJ2-1; TRBD1 aligns across 8 bases. This CDR3 contains 16 residues. Germline lookup yields CDR1 SGHTA and CDR2 FQGNSA. Trimming cost V 5 bases and J 4 bases; bases outside gene matches: 10. The CDR3 sequence: CASSPQTGVVYNEQFF. The CDR3 DNA sequence: TGTGCCAGCAGCCCCCAGACAGGGGTGGTTTACAATGAGCAGTTCTTC.

The genes are TRBV3-1 (or the pseudogene TRBV3-2) and TRBJ2-7; D uncertain. Germline V gene data show CDR1 as LGHDT and CDR2 as YNNKEL (reference sequence). Trimming removed 2 bases from V and 7 bases from J, with 12 bases in between. The CDR3 totals 13 residues. The DNA of the CDR3 is TGTGCCAGCAGCCAAAAGGGCCTGGGTGAGCAGTACTTC. Translated: CASSQKGLGEQYF.

V gene TRBV4-3 combines with J gene TRBJ1-1; a possible D gene is TRBD1 (5 bases). The CDR3 spans 15 residues. Germline loops: CDR1 LGHNA, CDR2 YSLEER. Trimming stripped 0 bases from V and 5 bases from J, with 13 bases between. This CDR3 reads CASSQDSAGGTEAFF. The CDR3 nucleotides read TGCGCCAGCAGCCAAGATTCGGCGGGGGGGACTGAAGCTTTCTTT.